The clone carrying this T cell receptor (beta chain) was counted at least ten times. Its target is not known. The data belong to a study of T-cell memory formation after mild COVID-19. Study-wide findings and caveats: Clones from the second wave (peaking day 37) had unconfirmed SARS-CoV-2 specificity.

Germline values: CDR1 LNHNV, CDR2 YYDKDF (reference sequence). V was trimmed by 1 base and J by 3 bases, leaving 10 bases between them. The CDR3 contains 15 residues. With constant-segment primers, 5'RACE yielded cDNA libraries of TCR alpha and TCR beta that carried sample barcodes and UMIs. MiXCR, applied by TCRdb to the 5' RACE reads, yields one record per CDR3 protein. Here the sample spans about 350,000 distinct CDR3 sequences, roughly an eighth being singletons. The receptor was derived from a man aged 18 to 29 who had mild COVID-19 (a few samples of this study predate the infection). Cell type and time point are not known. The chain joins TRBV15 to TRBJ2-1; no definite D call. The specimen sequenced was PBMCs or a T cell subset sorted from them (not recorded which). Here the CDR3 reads CATSRGTTFYNEQFF. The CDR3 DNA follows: TGTGCCACCAGCAGAGGAACCACCTTCTACAATGAGCAGTTCTTC.